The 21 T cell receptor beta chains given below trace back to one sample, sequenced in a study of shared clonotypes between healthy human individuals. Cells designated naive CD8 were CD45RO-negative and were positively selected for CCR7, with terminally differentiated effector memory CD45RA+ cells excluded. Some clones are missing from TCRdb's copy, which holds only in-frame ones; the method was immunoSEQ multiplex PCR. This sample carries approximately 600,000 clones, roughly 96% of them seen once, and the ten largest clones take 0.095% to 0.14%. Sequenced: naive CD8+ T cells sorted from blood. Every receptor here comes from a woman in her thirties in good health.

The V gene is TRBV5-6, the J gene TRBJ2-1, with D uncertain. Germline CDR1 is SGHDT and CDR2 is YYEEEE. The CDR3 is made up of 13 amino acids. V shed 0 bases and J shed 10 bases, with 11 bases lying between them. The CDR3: CASSLDPRKEQFF. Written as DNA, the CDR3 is TGTGCCAGCAGCTTGGACCCCCGAAAAGAGCAGTTCTTC.

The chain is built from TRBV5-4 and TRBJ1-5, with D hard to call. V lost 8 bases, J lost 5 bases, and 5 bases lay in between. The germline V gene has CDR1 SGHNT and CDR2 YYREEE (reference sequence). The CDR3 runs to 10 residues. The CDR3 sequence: CARTYQPQHF. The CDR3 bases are TGTGCCAGGACCTATCAGCCCCAGCATTTT.

CDR3 DNA: TGCAGCGTGGAACTAGCGGGAGTTCAGTATGAGCAGTTCTTC. Translating it yields CSVELAGVQYEQFF. The chain combines TRBV29-1 with TRBJ2-1, with 11 bases that match TRBD2. CDR3 size: 14 residues. V was pared by 6 bases and J by 8 bases, with 9 bases of the junction left unmatched. CDR1 and CDR2 from the germline V gene are SQVTM and ANQGSEA.

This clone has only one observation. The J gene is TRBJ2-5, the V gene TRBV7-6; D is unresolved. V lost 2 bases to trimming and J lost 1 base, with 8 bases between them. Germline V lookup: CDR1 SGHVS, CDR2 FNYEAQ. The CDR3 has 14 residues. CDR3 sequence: CASSLLLPQETQYF. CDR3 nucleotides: TGTGCCAGCAGCTTATTACTGCCCCAAGAGACCCAGTACTTC. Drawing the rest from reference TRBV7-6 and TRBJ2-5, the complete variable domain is GAGVSQSPRYKVTKRGQDVALRCDPISGHVSLYWYRQALGQGPEFLTYFNYEAQQDKSGLPNDRFSAERPEGSISTLTIQRTEQRDSAMYRCASSLLLPQETQYFGPGTRLLVL.

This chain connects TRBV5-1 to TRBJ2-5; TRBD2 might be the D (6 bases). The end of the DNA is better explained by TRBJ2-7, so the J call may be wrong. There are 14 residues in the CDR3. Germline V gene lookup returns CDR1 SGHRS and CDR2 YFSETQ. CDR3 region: CASSVYLGGSEQYF. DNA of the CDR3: TGCGCCAGCAGCGTCTACTTGGGAGGCTCCGAGCAGTACTTC.

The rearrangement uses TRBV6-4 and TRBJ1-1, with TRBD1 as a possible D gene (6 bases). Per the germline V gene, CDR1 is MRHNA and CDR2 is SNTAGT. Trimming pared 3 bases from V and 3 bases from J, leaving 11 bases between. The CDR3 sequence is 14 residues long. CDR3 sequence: CASSEWEGDTEAFF. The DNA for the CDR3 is TGTGCCAGCAGTGAATGGGAGGGGGACACTGAAGCTTTCTTT.

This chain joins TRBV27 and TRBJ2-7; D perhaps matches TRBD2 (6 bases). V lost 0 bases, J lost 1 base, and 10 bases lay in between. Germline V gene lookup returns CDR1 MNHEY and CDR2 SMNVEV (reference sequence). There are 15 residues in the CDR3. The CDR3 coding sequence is TGTGCCAGCAGTTTATCGGGCGGGGAGTCCTACGAGCAGTACTTC. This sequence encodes CASSLSGGESYEQYF.

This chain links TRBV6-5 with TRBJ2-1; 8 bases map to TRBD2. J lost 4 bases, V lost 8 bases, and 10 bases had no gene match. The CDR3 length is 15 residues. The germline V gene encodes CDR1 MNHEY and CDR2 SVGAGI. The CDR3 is CASSATLAEYNEQFF. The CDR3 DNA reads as TGTGCCAGCTCGGCCACACTAGCGGAATACAATGAGCAGTTCTTC.

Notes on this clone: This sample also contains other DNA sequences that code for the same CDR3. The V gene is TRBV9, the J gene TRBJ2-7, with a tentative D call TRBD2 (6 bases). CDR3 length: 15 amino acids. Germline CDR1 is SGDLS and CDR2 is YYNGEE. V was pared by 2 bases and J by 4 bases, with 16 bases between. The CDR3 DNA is TGTGCCAGCAGCGTCGGATCGGGAGCTACATACGAGCAGTACTTC. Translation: CASSVGSGATYEQYF.

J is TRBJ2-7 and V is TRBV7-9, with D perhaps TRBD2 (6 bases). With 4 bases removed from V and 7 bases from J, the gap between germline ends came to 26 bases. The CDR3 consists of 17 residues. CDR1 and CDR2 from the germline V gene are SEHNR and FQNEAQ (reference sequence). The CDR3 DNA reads TGTGCCAGCAGCTCCCTGGACTTTGCGGGGACTCGGGAAGAGCAGTACTTC. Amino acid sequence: CASSSLDFAGTREEQYF. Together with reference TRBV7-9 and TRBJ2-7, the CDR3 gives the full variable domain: DTGVSQNPRHKITKRGQNVTFRCDPISEHNRLYWYRQTLGQGPEFLTYFQNEAQLEKSRLLSDRFSAERPKGSFSTLEIQRTEQGDSAMYLCASSSLDFAGTREEQYFGPGTRLTVT.

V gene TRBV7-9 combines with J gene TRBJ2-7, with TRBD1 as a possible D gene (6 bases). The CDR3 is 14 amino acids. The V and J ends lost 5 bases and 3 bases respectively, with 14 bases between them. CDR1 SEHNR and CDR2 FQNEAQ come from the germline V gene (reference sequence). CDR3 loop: CASSRTVEHYEQYF. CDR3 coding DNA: TGTGCCAGCAGCCGGACAGTGGAGCACTACGAGCAGTACTTC. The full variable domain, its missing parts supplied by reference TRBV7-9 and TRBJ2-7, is DTGVSQNPRHKITKRGQNVTFRCDPISEHNRLYWYRQTLGQGPEFLTYFQNEAQLEKSRLLSDRFSAERPKGSFSTLEIQRTEQGDSAMYLCASSRTVEHYEQYFGPGTRLTVT.

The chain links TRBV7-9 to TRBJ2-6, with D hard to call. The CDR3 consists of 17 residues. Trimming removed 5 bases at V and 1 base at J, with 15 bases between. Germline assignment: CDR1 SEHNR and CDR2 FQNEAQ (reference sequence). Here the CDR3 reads CASSRPVKLSGANVLTF. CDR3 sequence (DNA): TGTGCCAGCAGCAGACCGGTCAAGTTGTCTGGGGCCAACGTCCTGACTTTC.

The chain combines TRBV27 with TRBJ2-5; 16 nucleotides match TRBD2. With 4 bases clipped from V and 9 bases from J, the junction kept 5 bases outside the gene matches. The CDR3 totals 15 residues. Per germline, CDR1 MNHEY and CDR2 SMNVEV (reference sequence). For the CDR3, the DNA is TGTGCCAGCAGTTCCGGGACTAGCGGGAGGGCGGCCCAGTACTTC. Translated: CASSSGTSGRAAQYF.

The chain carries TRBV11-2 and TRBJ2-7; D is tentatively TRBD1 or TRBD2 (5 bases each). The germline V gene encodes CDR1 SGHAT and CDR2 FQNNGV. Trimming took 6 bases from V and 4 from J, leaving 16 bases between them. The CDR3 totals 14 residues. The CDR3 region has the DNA TGTGCCAGCAGTTCCGCCGGGACCGCATACGAGCAGTACTTC. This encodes CASSSAGTAYEQYF.

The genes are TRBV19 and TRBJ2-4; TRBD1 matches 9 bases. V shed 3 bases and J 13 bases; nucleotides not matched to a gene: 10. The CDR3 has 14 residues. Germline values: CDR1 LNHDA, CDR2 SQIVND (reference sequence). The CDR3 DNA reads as TGTGCCAGTAGTATTCGTCCGGGACAGGGCCCGCAGTACTTC. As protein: CASSIRPGQGPQYF.

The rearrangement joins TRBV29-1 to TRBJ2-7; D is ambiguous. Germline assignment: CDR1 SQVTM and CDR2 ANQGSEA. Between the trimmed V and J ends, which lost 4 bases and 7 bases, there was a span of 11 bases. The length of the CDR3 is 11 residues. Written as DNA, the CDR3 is TGCAGCGTTGGTACCCCCTGGGAGCAGTACTTC. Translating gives CSVGTPWEQYF.

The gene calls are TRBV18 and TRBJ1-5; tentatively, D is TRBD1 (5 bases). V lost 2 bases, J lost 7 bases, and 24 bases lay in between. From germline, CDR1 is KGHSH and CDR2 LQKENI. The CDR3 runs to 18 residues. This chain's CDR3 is CASSPVQAPSKAGQPQHF. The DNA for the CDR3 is TGTGCCAGCTCACCAGTACAGGCTCCCTCAAAAGCGGGACAGCCCCAGCATTTT.

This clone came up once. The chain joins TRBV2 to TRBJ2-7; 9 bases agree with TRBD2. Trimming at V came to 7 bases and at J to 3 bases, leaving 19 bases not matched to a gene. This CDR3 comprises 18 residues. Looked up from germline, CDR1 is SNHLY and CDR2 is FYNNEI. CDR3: CASTGTVTTSGRLYEQYF. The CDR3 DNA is TGTGCCAGCACGGGTACGGTCACAACCAGCGGGAGGCTCTACGAGCAGTACTTC.

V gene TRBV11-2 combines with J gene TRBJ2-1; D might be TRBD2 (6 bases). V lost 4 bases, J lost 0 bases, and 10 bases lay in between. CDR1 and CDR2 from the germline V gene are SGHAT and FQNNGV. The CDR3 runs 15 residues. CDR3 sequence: CASSSDYSSYNEQFF. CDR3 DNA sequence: TGTGCCAGCAGCTCGGACTACAGCTCCTACAATGAGCAGTTCTTC.

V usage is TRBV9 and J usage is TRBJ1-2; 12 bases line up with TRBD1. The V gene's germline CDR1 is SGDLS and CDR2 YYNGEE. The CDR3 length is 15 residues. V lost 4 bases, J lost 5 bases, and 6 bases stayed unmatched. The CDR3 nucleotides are TGTGCCAGCAGCTATGGGACAGGGGGCCAGTATGGCTACACCTTC. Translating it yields CASSYGTGGQYGYTF.

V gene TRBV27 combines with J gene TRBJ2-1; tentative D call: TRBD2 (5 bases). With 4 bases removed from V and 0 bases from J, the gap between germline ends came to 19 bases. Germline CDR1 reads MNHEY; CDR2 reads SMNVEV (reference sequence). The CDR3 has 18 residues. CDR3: CASSSPSLAGGSYNEQFF. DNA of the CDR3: TGTGCCAGCAGTTCCCCCTCTTTGGCGGGTGGCTCCTACAATGAGCAGTTCTTC.